This is a list of T cell receptor beta chains from one sample in a study of regulatory T cells in long-lasting Graves disease. In TCRdb, the multiplex PCR reads were re-called with MiXCR into one record per CDR3 protein. The table shows approximately 540,000 distinct CDR3 sequences, with around 11% occurring only once. These data were also reused for a study on T cells in Graves' hyperthyroidism and ophthalmopathy.

Sample: peripheral blood mononuclear cells (PBMCs), taken at new diagnosis, from a patient treated with antithyroid drugs. These receptors came from a young woman with Graves disease. CDR3s include the opening cysteine and the closing phenylalanine or tryptophan. A D gene is named only where the DNA matches it firmly. The listing skips clone size in some rows; elsewhere it reads once, few, many or a size class.

J gene: TRBJ2-3
clone size: many
V gene: TRBV5-1
D gene: -
CDR3 protein: CASSLYGPDTQYF
CDR3 DNA: TGCGCCAGCAGCTTGTATGGCCCAGATACGCAGTATTTT

J gene: TRBJ2-2
clone size: many
V gene: TRBV12-3/TRBV12-4
D gene: TRBD2
CDR3 protein: CASSLAGLIAGGNTGELFF
CDR3 DNA: TGTGCCAGCAGTTTAGCGGGGCTAATAGCGGGAGGGAACACCGGGGAGCTGTTTTTT

J gene: TRBJ1-1
clone size: many
V gene: TRBV7-2
D gene: -
CDR3 protein: CASRGGLNTEAFF
CDR3 DNA: TGTGCCAGCAGGGGCGGATTGAACACTGAAGCTTTCTTT

J gene: TRBJ2-1
clone size: -
V gene: TRBV3-1
D gene: TRBD2
CDR3 protein: CASSPRKGLASPEQFF
CDR3 DNA: TGTGCCAGCAGTCCGAGGAAGGGACTAGCTTCTCCGGAGCAGTTCTTC

J gene: TRBJ2-5
clone size: many
V gene: TRBV11-2
D gene: -
CDR3 protein: CASSYDFVTPRTQYF
CDR3 DNA: TGTGCCAGCAGCTATGATTTCGTGACTCCACGGACCCAGTACTTC

J gene: TRBJ2-1
clone size: -
V gene: TRBV19
D gene: -
CDR3 protein: CASARGDPSYNEQFF
CDR3 DNA: TGTGCCAGTGCCAGAGGGGACCCCTCCTACAATGAGCAGTTCTTC

J gene: TRBJ2-1
clone size: -
V gene: TRBV20-1
D gene: TRBD2
CDR3 protein: CSAQRTSGRNEQFF
CDR3 DNA: TGCAGTGCTCAGAGGACTAGCGGGAGAAATGAGCAGTTCTTC

J gene: TRBJ1-3
clone size: few
V gene: TRBV19
D gene: TRBD1
CDR3 protein: CASSISGTAGNTIYF
CDR3 DNA: TGTGCCAGTAGTATCTCCGGGACAGCTGGAAACACCATATATTTT

J gene: TRBJ2-7
clone size: many
V gene: TRBV27
D gene: TRBD1
CDR3 protein: CASSPTGAVPLLYEQYF
CDR3 DNA: TGTGCCAGCAGTCCGACAGGGGCCGTGCCGCTCCTCTACGAGCAGTACTTC

J gene: TRBJ2-3
clone size: few
V gene: TRBV4-1
D gene: TRBD2
CDR3 protein: CASQGGLAGTDTQYF
CDR3 DNA: TGCGCCAGCCAGGGTGGACTAGCGGGAACAGATACGCAGTATTTT

J gene: TRBJ2-2
clone size: many
V gene: TRBV12-3/TRBV12-4
D gene: -
CDR3 protein: CASSFRVTGELFF
CDR3 DNA: TGTGCCAGCAGCTTCAGGGTAACCGGGGAGCTGTTTTTT

J gene: TRBJ2-3
clone size: many
V gene: TRBV27
D gene: -
CDR3 protein: CASSFGDSAGDTQYF
CDR3 DNA: TGTGCCAGCAGTTTTGGGGACTCCGCCGGCGATACGCAGTATTTT

J gene: TRBJ2-1
clone size: many
V gene: TRBV5-1
D gene: TRBD2
CDR3 protein: CASSSRTLAGQPGNEQFF
CDR3 DNA: TGCGCCAGCAGCTCTCGAACCTTAGCGGGACAACCAGGCAATGAGCAGTTCTTC

J gene: TRBJ2-3
clone size: -
V gene: TRBV20-1
D gene: TRBD2
CDR3 protein: CSASHAGGASDTQYF
CDR3 DNA: TGCAGTGCTAGCCACGCCGGGGGGGCATCAGATACGCAGTATTTT

J gene: TRBJ1-2
clone size: -
V gene: TRBV4-2
D gene: -
CDR3 protein: CASSHTTPDGYTF
CDR3 DNA: TGTGCCAGCAGCCACACCACCCCGGATGGCTACACCTTC

J gene: TRBJ2-3
clone size: many
V gene: TRBV15
D gene: TRBD1
CDR3 protein: CATSYPRGQGTDTQYF
CDR3 DNA: TGTGCCACCAGCTACCCTAGGGGACAGGGCACAGATACGCAGTATTTT

J gene: TRBJ1-1
clone size: -
V gene: TRBV28
D gene: -
CDR3 protein: CASVTDLNTEAFF
CDR3 DNA: TGTGCCAGTGTGACAGATTTGAACACTGAAGCTTTCTTT

J gene: TRBJ2-7
clone size: many
V gene: TRBV5-1
D gene: TRBD1
CDR3 protein: CASSAATGGAYEQYF
CDR3 DNA: TGCGCCAGCAGCGCCGCGACAGGGGGGGCCTACGAGCAGTACTTC

J gene: TRBJ2-1
clone size: few
V gene: TRBV14
D gene: TRBD2
CDR3 protein: CASSPRIAGMLYEQFF
CDR3 DNA: TGTGCCAGCAGCCCCCGTATAGCGGGTATGTTGTATGAGCAGTTCTTC

J gene: TRBJ2-2
clone size: few
V gene: TRBV3-1
D gene: -
CDR3 protein: CASSQPGELFF
CDR3 DNA: TGTGCCAGCAGCCAACCCGGGGAGCTGTTTTTT

J gene: TRBJ2-1
clone size: -
V gene: TRBV9
D gene: -
CDR3 protein: CASSVSSRQDNEQFF
CDR3 DNA: TGTGCCAGCAGCGTATCATCGCGGCAGGACAATGAGCAGTTCTTC

J gene: TRBJ1-6
clone size: -
V gene: TRBV4-2
D gene: -
CDR3 protein: CASSQEPQGGDNSPLHF
CDR3 DNA: TGTGCCAGCAGCCAAGAGCCGCAGGGCGGGGATAATTCACCCCTCCACTTT

J gene: TRBJ2-5
clone size: -
V gene: TRBV5-4
D gene: TRBD1
CDR3 protein: CASSPDRGPGTQYF
CDR3 DNA: TGTGCCAGCAGCCCCGACAGGGGCCCAGGGACCCAGTACTTC

J gene: TRBJ1-1
clone size: many
V gene: TRBV2
D gene: -
CDR3 protein: CASNTEVGTEAFF
CDR3 DNA: TGTGCCAGCAATACCGAGGTCGGCACTGAAGCTTTCTTT

J gene: TRBJ1-3
clone size: few
V gene: TRBV15
D gene: -
CDR3 protein: CATSRDAGPGNTIYF
CDR3 DNA: TGTGCCACCAGCAGAGATGCTGGGCCTGGAAACACCATATATTTT

J gene: TRBJ2-5
clone size: many
V gene: TRBV11-1
D gene: -
CDR3 protein: CASSFGSSAAQYF
CDR3 DNA: TGTGCCAGCAGCTTTGGTTCTTCGGCGGCCCAGTACTTC

J gene: TRBJ2-7
clone size: many
V gene: TRBV18
D gene: TRBD2
CDR3 protein: CASSPPGTSGIEQYF
CDR3 DNA: TGTGCCAGCTCACCACCGGGGACTAGCGGTATCGAGCAGTACTTC

J gene: TRBJ1-4
clone size: many
V gene: TRBV28
D gene: -
CDR3 protein: CASSTPTGSNEKLFF
CDR3 DNA: TGTGCCAGCAGTACACCGACAGGATCGAATGAAAAACTGTTTTTT

J gene: TRBJ2-1
clone size: few
V gene: TRBV6-1
D gene: -
CDR3 protein: CASSETQSYNEQFF
CDR3 DNA: TGTGCCAGCAGTGAAACCCAAAGCTACAATGAGCAGTTCTTC

J gene: TRBJ2-7
clone size: many
V gene: TRBV30
D gene: -
CDR3 protein: CAWSLSRWGREQYF
CDR3 DNA: TGTGCCTGGAGCCTTTCTAGGTGGGGGCGCGAGCAGTACTTC

J gene: TRBJ1-1
clone size: -
V gene: TRBV6-2/TRBV6-3
D gene: -
CDR3 protein: CASRNRLKQGSNTEAFF
CDR3 DNA: TGTGCCAGCAGAAACCGACTCAAACAGGGATCGAACACTGAAGCTTTCTTT

J gene: TRBJ1-6
clone size: many
V gene: TRBV10-2
D gene: -
CDR3 protein: CASSESTGNSPLHF
CDR3 DNA: TGCGCCAGCAGTGAGTCAACGGGGAATTCACCCCTCCACTTT

J gene: TRBJ2-5
clone size: many
V gene: TRBV20-1
D gene: TRBD1
CDR3 protein: CSAGTGFGETQYF
CDR3 DNA: TGCAGTGCTGGGACAGGGTTTGGGGAGACCCAGTACTTC